The text below deals with one T cell receptor (beta chain). The antigen is undetermined. The CDR3 loop spans 12 amino acids. CDR1 is SGHAT and CDR2 is FQNNGV in the germline V gene. Trimming cost V 2 bases and J 6 bases, with 7 bases left between them. One entry per CDR3 protein results from TCRdb running MiXCR on the 5' RACE reads. The sample carries about 110,000 distinct CDR3 sequences, 18% recorded once. This record comes from a study of T-cell memory formation after mild COVID-19. Findings and limits, study-wide: Chiefly within CM and EM were the contracting CD4+ clones; CD8+ ones were within EMRA. Pre-infection memory contained some responding clones, which suggested that cross-reactive memory had joined.

The sequenced sample consisted of PBMCs or a T cell subset sorted from them (not recorded which). The clonotype was recovered from a man between 18 and 35 years old who had mild COVID-19 (a few samples of this study predate the infection). Cell type and time point are not known. The V gene is TRBV11-2, the J gene TRBJ1-2; D gene unclear. The CDR3 here is CASSLMEDGYTF. In DNA, the CDR3 is TGTGCCAGCAGCTTAATGGAGGATGGCTACACCTTC.